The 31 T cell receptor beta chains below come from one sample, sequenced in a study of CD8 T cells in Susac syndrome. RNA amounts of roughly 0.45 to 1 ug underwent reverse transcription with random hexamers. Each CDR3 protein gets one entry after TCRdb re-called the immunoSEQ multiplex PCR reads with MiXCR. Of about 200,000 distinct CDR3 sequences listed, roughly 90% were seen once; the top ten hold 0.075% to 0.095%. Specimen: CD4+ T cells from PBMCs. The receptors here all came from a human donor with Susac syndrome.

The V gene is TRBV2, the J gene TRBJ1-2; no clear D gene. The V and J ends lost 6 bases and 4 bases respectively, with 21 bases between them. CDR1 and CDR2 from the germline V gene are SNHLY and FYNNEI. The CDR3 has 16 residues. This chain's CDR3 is CASSEGYARASYGYTF. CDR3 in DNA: TGTGCCAGCAGCGAGGGTTACGCAAGGGCGAGCTATGGCTACACCTTC. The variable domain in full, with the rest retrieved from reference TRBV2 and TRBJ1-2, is EPEVTQTPSHQVTQMGQEVILRCVPISNHLYFYWYRQILGQKVEFLVSFYNNEISEKSEIFDDQFSVERPDGSNFTLKIRSTKLEDSAMYFCASSEGYARASYGYTFGSGTRLTVV.

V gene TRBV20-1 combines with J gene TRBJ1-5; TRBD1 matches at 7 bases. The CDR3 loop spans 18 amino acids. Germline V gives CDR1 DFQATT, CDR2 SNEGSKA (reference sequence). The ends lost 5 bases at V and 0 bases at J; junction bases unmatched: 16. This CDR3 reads CSAASTGTAIYSNQPQHF. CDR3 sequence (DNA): TGCAGTGCTGCAAGCACCGGGACAGCCATCTATAGCAATCAGCCCCAGCATTTT.

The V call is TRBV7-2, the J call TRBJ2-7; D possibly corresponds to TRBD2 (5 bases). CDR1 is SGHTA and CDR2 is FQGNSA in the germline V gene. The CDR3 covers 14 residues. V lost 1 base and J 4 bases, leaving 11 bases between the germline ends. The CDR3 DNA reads TGTGCCAGCAGCTTAGGCCGGACTGCTTACGAGCAGTACTTC. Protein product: CASSLGRTAYEQYF. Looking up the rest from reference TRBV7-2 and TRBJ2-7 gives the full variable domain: GAGVSQSPSNKVTEKGKDVELRCDPISGHTALYWYRQSLGQGLEFLIYFQGNSAPDKSGLPSDRFSAERTGGSVSTLTIQRTQQEDSAVYLCASSLGRTAYEQYFGPGTRLTVT.

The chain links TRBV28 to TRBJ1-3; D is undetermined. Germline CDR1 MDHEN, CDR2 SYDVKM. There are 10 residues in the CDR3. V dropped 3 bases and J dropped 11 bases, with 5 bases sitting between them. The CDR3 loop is CASSFPAIYF. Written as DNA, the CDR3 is TGTGCCAGCAGTTTTCCCGCCATATATTTT.

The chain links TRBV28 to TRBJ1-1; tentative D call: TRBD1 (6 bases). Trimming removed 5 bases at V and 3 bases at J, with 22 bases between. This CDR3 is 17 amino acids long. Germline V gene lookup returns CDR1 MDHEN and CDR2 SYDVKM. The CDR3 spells CASSIPSFGGDDTEAFF. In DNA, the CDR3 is TGTGCCAGCAGTATCCCCAGTTTCGGGGGCGATGACACTGAAGCTTTCTTT.

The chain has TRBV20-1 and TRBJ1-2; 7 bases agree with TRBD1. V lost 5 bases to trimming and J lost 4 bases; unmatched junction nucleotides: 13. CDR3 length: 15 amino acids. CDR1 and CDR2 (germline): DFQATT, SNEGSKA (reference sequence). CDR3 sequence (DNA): TGCAGTGCTGGAGGGACAGCTAAAAATATCTATGGCTACACCTTC. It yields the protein CSAGGTAKNIYGYTF.

The CDR3 nucleotides read TGCAGTGCGACTGAAGTGGGAGACTTTGCCTACGAGCAGTACTTC. Its protein product is CSATEVGDFAYEQYF. This chain connects TRBV20-1 to TRBJ2-7, with a weak D call TRBD2 (5 bases). Germline values: CDR1 DFQATT, CDR2 SNEGSKA (reference sequence). V was clipped by 6 bases and J by 2 bases, with 20 bases between them. This CDR3 contains 15 residues.

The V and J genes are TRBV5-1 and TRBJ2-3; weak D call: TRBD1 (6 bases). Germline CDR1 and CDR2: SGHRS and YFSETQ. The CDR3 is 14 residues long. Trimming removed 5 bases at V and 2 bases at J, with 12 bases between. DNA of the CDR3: TGCGCCAGCAGGCCCGGACAGTCCACAGATACGCAGTATTTT. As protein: CASRPGQSTDTQYF.

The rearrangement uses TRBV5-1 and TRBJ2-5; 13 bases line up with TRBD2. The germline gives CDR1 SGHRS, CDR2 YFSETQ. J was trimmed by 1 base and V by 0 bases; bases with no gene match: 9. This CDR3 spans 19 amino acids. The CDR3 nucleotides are TGCGCCAGCAGCTTGGCCGGGACTAGCGGGGTAACAACCCAAGAGACCCAGTACTTC. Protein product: CASSLAGTSGVTTQETQYF. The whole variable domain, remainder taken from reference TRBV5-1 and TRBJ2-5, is KAGVTQTPRYLIKTRGQQVTLSCSPISGHRSVSWYQQTPGQGLQFLFEYFSETQRNKGNFPGRFSGRQFSNSRSEMNVSTLELGDSALYLCASSLAGTSGVTTQETQYFGPGTRLLVL.

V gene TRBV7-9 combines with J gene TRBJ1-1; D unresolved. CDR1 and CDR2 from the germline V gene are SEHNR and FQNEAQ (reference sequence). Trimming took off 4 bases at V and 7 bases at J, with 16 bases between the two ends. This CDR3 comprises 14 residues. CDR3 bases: TGTGCCAGCAGCTCCTCCTTTATCGCCTTTGAAGCTTTCTTT. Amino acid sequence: CASSSSFIAFEAFF.

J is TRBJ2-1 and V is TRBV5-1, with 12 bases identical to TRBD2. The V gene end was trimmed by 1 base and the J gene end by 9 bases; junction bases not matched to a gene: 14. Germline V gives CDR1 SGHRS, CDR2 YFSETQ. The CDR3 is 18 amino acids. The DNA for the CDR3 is TGCGCCAGCAGCTTGACGGAACTAGCGGGAGGTAGCTGGGGTGAGCAGTTCTTC. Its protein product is CASSLTELAGGSWGEQFF.

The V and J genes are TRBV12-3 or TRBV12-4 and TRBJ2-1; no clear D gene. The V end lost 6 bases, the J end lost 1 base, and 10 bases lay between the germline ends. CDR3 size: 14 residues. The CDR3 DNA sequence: TGTGCCAGCAGCCAGACTGGGTCCTACAATGAGCAGTTCTTC. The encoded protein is CASSQTGSYNEQFF.

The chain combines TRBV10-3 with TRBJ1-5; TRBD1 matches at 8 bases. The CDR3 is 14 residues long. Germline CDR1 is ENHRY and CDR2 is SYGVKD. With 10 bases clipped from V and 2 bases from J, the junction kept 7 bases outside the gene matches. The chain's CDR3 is CASREGQGNQPQHF. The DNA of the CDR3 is TGTGCCAGCAGGGAGGGACAGGGCAATCAGCCCCAGCATTTT.

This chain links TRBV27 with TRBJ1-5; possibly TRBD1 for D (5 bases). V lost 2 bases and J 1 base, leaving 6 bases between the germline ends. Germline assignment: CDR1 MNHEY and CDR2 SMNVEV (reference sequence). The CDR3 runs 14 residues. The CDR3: CASSLRDSNQPQHF. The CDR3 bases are TGTGCCAGCAGTTTAAGGGACAGCAATCAGCCCCAGCATTTT.

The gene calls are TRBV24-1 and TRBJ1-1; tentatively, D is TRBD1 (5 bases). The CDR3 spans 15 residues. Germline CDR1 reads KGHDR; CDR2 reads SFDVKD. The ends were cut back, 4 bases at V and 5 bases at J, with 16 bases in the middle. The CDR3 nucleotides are TGTGCCACCAGTGAAGGGACGGGGAGAACAACTGAAGCTTTCTTT. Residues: CATSEGTGRTTEAFF.

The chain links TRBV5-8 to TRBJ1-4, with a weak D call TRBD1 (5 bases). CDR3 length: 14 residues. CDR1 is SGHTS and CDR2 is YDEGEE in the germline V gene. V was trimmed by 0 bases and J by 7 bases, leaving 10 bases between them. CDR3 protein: CASSLEGLGEKLFF. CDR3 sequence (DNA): TGTGCCAGCAGCTTGGAGGGGCTCGGTGAAAAACTGTTTTTT.

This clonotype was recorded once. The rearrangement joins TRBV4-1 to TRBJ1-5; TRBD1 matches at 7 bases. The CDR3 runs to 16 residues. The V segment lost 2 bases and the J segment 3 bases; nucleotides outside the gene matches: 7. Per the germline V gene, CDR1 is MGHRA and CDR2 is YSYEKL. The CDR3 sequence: CASSQPRDRHNQPQHF. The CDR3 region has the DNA TGCGCCAGCAGCCAACCTAGGGACAGACACAATCAGCCCCAGCATTTT.

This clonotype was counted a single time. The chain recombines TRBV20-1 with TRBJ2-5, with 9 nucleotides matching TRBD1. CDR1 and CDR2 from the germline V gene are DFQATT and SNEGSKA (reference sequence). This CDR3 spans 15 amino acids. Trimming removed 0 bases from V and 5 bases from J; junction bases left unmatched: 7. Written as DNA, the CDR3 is TGCAGTGCTAGAGATGTCGGGGACAGGGTTGAGACCCAGTACTTC. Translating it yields CSARDVGDRVETQYF.

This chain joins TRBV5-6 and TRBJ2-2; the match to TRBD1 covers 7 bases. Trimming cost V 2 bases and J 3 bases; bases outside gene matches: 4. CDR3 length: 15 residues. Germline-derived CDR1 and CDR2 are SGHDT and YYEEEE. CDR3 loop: CASSFGTVYTGELFF. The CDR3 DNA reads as TGTGCCAGCAGCTTCGGGACAGTCTACACCGGGGAGCTGTTTTTT. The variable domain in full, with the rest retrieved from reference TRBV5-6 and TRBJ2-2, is DAGVTQSPTHLIKTRGQQVTLRCSPKSGHDTVSWYQQALGQGPQFIFQYYEEEERQRGNFPDRFSGHQFPNYSSELNVNALLLGDSALYLCASSFGTVYTGELFFGEGSRLTVL.

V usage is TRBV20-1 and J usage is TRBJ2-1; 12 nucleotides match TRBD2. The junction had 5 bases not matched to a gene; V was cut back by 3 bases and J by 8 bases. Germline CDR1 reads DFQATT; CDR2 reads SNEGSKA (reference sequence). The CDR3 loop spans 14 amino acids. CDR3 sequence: CSARSTSGSYEQFF. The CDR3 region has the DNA TGCAGTGCTAGGTCGACTAGCGGGAGTTATGAGCAGTTCTTC.

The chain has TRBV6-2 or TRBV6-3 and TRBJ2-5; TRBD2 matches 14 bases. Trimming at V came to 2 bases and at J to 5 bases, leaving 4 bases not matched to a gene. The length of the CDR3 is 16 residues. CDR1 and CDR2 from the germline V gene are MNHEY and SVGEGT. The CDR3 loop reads CASSYGGTSGGETQYF. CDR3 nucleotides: TGTGCCAGCAGTTACGGGGGGACTAGCGGGGGTGAGACCCAGTACTTC.

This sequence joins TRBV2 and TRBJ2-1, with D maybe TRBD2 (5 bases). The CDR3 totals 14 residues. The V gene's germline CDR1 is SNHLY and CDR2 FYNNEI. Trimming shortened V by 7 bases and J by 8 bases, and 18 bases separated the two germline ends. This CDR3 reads CASNRKGSDYEQFF. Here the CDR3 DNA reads TGTGCCAGCAATAGGAAAGGGAGTGATTATGAGCAGTTCTTC.

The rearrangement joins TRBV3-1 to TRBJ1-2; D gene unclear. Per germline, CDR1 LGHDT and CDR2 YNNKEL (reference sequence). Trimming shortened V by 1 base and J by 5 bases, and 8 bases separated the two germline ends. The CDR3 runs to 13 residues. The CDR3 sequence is CASSQGREYGYTF. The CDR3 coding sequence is TGTGCCAGCAGCCAAGGTAGAGAGTATGGCTACACCTTC.

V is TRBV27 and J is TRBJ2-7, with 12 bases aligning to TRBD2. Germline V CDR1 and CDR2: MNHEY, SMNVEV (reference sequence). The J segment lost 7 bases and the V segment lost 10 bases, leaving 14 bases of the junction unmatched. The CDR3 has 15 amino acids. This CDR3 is CATPLGVLAGGEQYF. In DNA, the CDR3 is TGTGCCACTCCCCTAGGCGTGCTAGCGGGAGGGGAGCAGTACTTC.

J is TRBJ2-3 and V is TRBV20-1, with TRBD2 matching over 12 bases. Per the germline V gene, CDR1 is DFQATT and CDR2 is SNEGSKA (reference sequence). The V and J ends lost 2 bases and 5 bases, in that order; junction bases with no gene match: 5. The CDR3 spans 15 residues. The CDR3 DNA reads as TGCAGTGCTAGACCTGGGACTAGCGGGCGAGATACGCAGTATTTT. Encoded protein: CSARPGTSGRDTQYF.

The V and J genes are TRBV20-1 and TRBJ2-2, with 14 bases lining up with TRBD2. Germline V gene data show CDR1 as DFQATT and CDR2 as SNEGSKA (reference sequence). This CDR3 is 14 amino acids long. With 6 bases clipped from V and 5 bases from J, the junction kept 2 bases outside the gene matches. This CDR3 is CSAGTSGRTGELFF. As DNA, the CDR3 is TGCAGTGCCGGGACTAGCGGGAGAACCGGGGAGCTGTTTTTT.

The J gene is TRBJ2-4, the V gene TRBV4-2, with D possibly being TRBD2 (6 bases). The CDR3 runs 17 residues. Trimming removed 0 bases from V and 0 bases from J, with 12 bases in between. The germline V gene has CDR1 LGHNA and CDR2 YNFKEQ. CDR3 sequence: CASSQDQGLLAKNIQYF. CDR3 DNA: TGTGCCAGCAGCCAAGACCAGGGACTTTTAGCCAAAAACATTCAGTACTTC.

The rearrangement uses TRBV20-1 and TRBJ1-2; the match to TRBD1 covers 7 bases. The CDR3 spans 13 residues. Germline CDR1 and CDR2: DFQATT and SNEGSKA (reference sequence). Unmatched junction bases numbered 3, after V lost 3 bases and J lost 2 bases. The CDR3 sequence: CSASMTGNYGYTF. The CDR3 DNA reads TGCAGTGCTAGTATGACAGGGAACTATGGCTACACCTTC.

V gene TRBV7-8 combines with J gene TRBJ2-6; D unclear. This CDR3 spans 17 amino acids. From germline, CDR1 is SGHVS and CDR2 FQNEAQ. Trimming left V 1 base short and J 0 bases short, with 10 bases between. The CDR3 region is CASSLGWERSGANVLTF. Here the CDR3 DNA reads TGTGCCAGCAGCTTAGGATGGGAACGCTCTGGGGCCAACGTCCTGACTTTC.

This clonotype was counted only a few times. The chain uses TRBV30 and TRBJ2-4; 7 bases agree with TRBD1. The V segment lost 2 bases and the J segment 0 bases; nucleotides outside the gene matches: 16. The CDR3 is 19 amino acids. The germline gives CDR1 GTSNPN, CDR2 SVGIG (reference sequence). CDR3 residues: CAWSPGTDHSIIAKNIQYF. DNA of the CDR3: TGTGCCTGGAGTCCCGGGACAGACCATTCTATCATAGCCAAAAACATTCAGTACTTC.

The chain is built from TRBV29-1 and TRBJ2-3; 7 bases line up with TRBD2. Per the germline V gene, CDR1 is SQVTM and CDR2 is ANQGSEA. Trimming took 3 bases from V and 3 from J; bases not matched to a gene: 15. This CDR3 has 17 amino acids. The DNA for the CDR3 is TGCAGCGTTGACGGTTATGGGGCCCCCGGGGGGACAGATACGCAGTATTTT. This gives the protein CSVDGYGAPGGTDTQYF.